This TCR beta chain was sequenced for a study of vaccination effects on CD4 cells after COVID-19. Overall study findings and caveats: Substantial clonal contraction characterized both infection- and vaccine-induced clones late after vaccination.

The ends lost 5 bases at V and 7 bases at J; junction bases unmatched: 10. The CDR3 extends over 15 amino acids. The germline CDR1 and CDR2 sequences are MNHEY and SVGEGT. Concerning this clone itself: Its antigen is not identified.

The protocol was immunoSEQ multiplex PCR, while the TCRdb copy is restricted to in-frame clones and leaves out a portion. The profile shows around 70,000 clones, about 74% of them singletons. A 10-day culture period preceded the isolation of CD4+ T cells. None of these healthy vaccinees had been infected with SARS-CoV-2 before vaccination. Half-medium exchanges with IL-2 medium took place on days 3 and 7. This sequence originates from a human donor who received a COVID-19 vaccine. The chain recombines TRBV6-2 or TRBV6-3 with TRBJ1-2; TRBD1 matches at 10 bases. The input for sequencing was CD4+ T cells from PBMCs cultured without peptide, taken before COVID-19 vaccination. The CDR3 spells CASSQGDRGPGGYTF. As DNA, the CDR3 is TGTGCCAGCAGTCAAGGGGACAGGGGCCCCGGTGGCTACACCTTC.